This T cell receptor beta chain originates from a study of monozygotic twins with cystic fibrosis (dated by TCRdb to the early 2020s). General notes on the study: Barcoded libraries were prepared with roughly 14 PCR cycles from around 3 micrograms of fragmented DNA. Data for three of the twin pairs had previously been reported in another context. The cohort included ten female and six male twin pairs, mostly children and adolescents, aged roughly 2.0 to 40 years with a median of roughly 10 years. To assess genetic influence on V and J gene usage, the study compared TCR beta repertoires within and across 16 monozygotic twin pairs with cystic fibrosis. Twins were ranked among more than 900 cohort participants for weight-for-height and FEVPerc (FEV1 disease centile) on the day of blood sampling. General conclusions and limits of the study: Simpson clonality tended to be low (median roughly 0.009), which suggests a naive-dominated repertoire, although clonality was higher in the most severely affected patients. Nucleotide-identical clonotype sharing was significantly higher within monozygotic CF twin pairs than between unrelated CF individuals (P = 0.000026, Mann-Whitney). The cohort was small, and no association was found between shared CDR3 numbers and age, concordance or disease severity. The greatest similarity to the co-twin was observed for V gene usage in 13 of 16 pairs and for J usage in 8 of 16 pairs, which suggested genetic constraints.

Following the manufacturer's instructions, TCR beta CDR3 regions were amplified by multiplex PCR with the immunoSEQ immune profiling system. An Illumina NextSeq system was used to carry out the sequencing. From the authors' description of their analysis: Sequence data were processed on the immunoSEQ Analyzer platform, and clonality was computed as the square root of Simpson's index of productive rearrangements. Similarity in V and J usage was quantified by Jensen-Shannon distance, and CDR3 generation probabilities were calculated with OLGA. Shared CDR3 sequences were searched in the immuneACCESS database (August 2020) and in VDJdb (December 2020). TCRdb re-hosts the immuneACCESS table, in-frame sequences only. Its copies lack some clones; in the studies checked, an unresolved V gene accounts for under half of them, and the cause for the rest is not known. V, J and clone size reflect that table, while D and trimming were determined from the DNA. The sample table shows 30,000 or so clones, and approximately 70% are seen once. Of the sample, around 0.78% falls within the top ten clones.

Trimming takes 4 bases from V and 9 bases from J, and the germline ends sit 17 bases apart. Inclusive of the bounding cysteine and phenylalanine, the CDR3 is 14 residues long. Of all the DNA, just the CDR3 is kept, 42 bases in frame from base 1. According to the germline V gene, CDR1 reads SGDLS and CDR2 reads YYNGEE. The twin pairs came from the European Cystic Fibrosis Twin and Sibling Study Cohort, which recruited patients from over a hundred CF clinics across 14 European countries. Both zygosity and CFTR genotype were checked in-house, and zygosity was tested with multiplex PCR across nine short tandem repeat loci. Each twin gave a peripheral blood sample, and clinical parameters were documented on that same day of blood sampling. Phenol/chloroform extraction was used to isolate genomic DNA from peripheral blood cells, and the DNA was then kept in TE buffer at 4 degrees C. Notes on this clone: Its antigen is still unknown. There are no base qualities to consult, and no much larger clone falls within one base.

Sequenced input: blood. This clonotype was obtained from a girl aged 10 to 17 with cystic fibrosis. The chain was built from TRBV9 and TRBJ2-1; 6 matching bases give a weak D call of TRBD2. The DNA is as follows: TGTGCCAGCAGCTCCTCCCCGGGGGTCGGTGAGCAGTTCTTC. Protein translation: CASSSSPGVGEQFF.